The 30 T cell receptor beta chains below all came from one sample that was sequenced in a study of regulatory T cells in long-lasting Graves disease (dated by TCRdb to about 2021). Libraries were made using multiplex PCR. Data came from an Illumina HiSeq 4000. CDR3 regions were amplified by Arm-PCR with iRepertoire HTBI primers to construct TCR beta libraries. TCRdb's own reprocessing of the public reads used fastp at Q25 and MiXCR and kept productive beta chains. Every CDR3 protein is listed once, alongside the most common genes and DNA of its rows. This sample is represented by 300,000 to 400,000 distinct CDR3 sequences; 15% of them were singletons. About 20% of the sample is in the top ten clones. The time point tag for this specimen amounts to: newly diagnosed GD, antithyroid drugs for less than 3 months. For both TCR sequencing and RNA sequencing, RNA was extracted from PBMCs in TRIzol. Sequencing used peripheral blood mononuclear cells (PBMCs), obtained at new diagnosis, from a patient treated with antithyroid drugs. The source is a female donor with Graves disease.

This clonotype was seen at least ten times. This rearrangement joins TRBV6-2 or TRBV6-3 to TRBJ2-7; TRBD2 aligns across 10 bases. The CDR3 sequence is 17 residues long. Germline CDR1 is MNHEY and CDR2 is SVGEGT. V lost 4 bases and J lost 2; bases outside the gene matches: 11. CDR3 region: CASSSPTSGRRTYEQYF. CDR3 coding DNA: TGTGCCAGCAGTTCTCCGACTAGCGGGCGCCGTACCTACGAGCAGTACTTC.

At least ten counts were recorded for this clonotype. The gene calls are TRBV11-2 and TRBJ1-1; TRBD1 agrees at 7 bases. There are 14 residues in the CDR3. Germline V lookup: CDR1 SGHAT, CDR2 FQNNGV. Trimming cost V 7 bases and J 5 bases; bases outside gene matches: 10. The CDR3 sequence is CASNPRGERTEAFF. As DNA, the CDR3 is TGTGCCAGCAACCCCAGGGGGGAGAGGACTGAAGCTTTCTTT.

At least ten counts were recorded for this clonotype. The rearrangement uses TRBV5-1 and TRBJ2-7; D is tentatively TRBD1 or TRBD2 (5 bases each). The germline CDR1 and CDR2 sequences are SGHRS and YFSETQ. Deletions cut 2 bases from V and 2 bases from J, with 14 bases between. The CDR3 totals 15 residues. The CDR3 DNA sequence: TGCGCCAGCAGCTTAGGGACCGCTCAACCCTACGAGCAGTACTTC. Amino acids: CASSLGTAQPYEQYF.

This clonotype has at least ten counts. The J gene is TRBJ2-2, the V gene TRBV29-1, with 10 bases fitting TRBD2. There are 15 residues in the CDR3. The V segment lost 2 bases and the J segment 5 bases; nucleotides outside the gene matches: 5. Germline V gene lookup returns CDR1 SQVTM and CDR2 ANQGSEA. CDR3 residues: CSVEPSGSETGELFF. The CDR3 DNA reads TGCAGCGTTGAACCTAGCGGGAGCGAGACCGGGGAGCTGTTTTTT.

This clonotype was counted ten times or more. V gene TRBV6-1 combines with J gene TRBJ1-1; no definite D call. The germline V gene encodes CDR1 MNHNS and CDR2 SASEGT. V was trimmed by 8 bases and J by 3 bases, leaving 25 bases between them. CDR3 length equals 17 residues. This CDR3 reads CASVGFPGRARDTEAFF. CDR3 sequence (DNA): TGTGCCAGCGTTGGGTTCCCGGGCCGGGCAAGGGACACTGAAGCTTTCTTT.

The chain links TRBV28 to TRBJ2-7, with D perhaps TRBD1 (6 bases). The CDR3 has 17 amino acids. The V end was cut by 2 bases, the J end by 3 bases, with 20 bases between. The germline V gene has CDR1 MDHEN and CDR2 SYDVKM. CDR3 DNA sequence: TGTGCCAGCAGTTTACCTACTAGGACAGTTAATCGCTACGAGCAGTACTTC. Translation gives CASSLPTRTVNRYEQYF.

This clonotype showed up many times. The J gene is TRBJ1-5, the V gene TRBV12-3 or TRBV12-4, with TRBD1 matching 8 bases. With 6 bases clipped from V and 4 bases from J, the junction kept 5 bases outside the gene matches. CDR3 length: 14 amino acids. The CDR3 here is CASSRDRGNQPQHF. The CDR3 DNA follows: TGTGCCAGCAGCAGAGACAGGGGTAATCAGCCCCAGCATTTT.

In this sample, this clonotype turned up many times. V usage is TRBV20-1 and J usage is TRBJ1-1; possible D gene TRBD1, 6 bases. This CDR3 spans 16 amino acids. V lost 5 bases and J lost 0, with 19 bases in between. Germline CDR1 DFQATT, CDR2 SNEGSKA (reference sequence). The CDR3 DNA follows: TGCAGTGCTCCTTCAAGGGGGACATTCCTGAACACTGAAGCTTTCTTT. Its translation: CSAPSRGTFLNTEAFF.

The rearrangement links TRBV24-1 to TRBJ2-3, with TRBD1 matching over 7 bases. Germline-derived CDR1 and CDR2 are KGHDR and SFDVKD. This CDR3 contains 14 residues. With 2 bases clipped from V and 4 bases from J, the junction kept 2 bases outside the gene matches. The DNA of the CDR3 is TGTGCCACCAGTGATTCAACAGGGGCAGATACGCAGTATTTT. Translated: CATSDSTGADTQYF.

In this sample, this clonotype turned up many times. The rearrangement joins TRBV2 to TRBJ1-2; D is uncertain. V was cut by 9 bases and J by 4 bases, with 15 bases left in between. Germline CDR1 SNHLY, CDR2 FYNNEI. The CDR3 runs to 13 residues. Here the CDR3 DNA reads TGTGCCAGAGGGTCAGCAGCGGGCTATGGCTACACCTTC. It encodes CARGSAAGYGYTF.

This clonotype was observed a few times. The chain has TRBV6-1 and TRBJ2-1, with 8 bases that match TRBD1. The CDR3 length is 13 residues. The J segment lost 6 bases and the V segment lost 8 bases, leaving 6 bases of the junction unmatched. Germline lookup yields CDR1 MNHNS and CDR2 SASEGT. CDR3 sequence: CASRSQGANEQFF. In nucleotides, the CDR3 is TGTGCCAGCCGAAGTCAGGGGGCCAATGAGCAGTTCTTC.

This clonotype has a count of ten or more. V and J are TRBV20-1 and TRBJ2-3; D is possibly TRBD1 (6 bases). The V and J ends lost 8 bases and 0 bases respectively, with 18 bases between them. Germline V gene sequence: CDR1 DFQATT, CDR2 SNEGSKA (reference sequence). This CDR3 is 15 amino acids long. This CDR3 is CSSLPTGGSTDTQYF. For the CDR3, the DNA is TGCAGTTCTCTGCCGACAGGCGGAAGCACAGATACGCAGTATTTT.

This clonotype was seen many times. The chain joins TRBV20-1 to TRBJ2-1, with 11 nucleotides matching TRBD2. The CDR3 runs 19 residues. Germline-derived CDR1 and CDR2 are DFQATT and SNEGSKA (reference sequence). V was clipped by 5 bases and J by 2 bases; unmatched bases: 17. Written as DNA, the CDR3 is TGCAGTGCTCTGCCATGGGATAGCGGGAGGGCCGGCGCCTACAATGAGCAGTTCTTC. Amino acids: CSALPWDSGRAGAYNEQFF.

This clonotype has a count of ten or more. V gene TRBV27 combines with J gene TRBJ1-5; D is possibly TRBD1 (6 bases). CDR3 size: 13 residues. Germline CDR1 reads MNHEY; CDR2 reads SMNVEV (reference sequence). Trimming took off 4 bases at V and 6 bases at J, with 10 bases between the two ends. CDR3 residues: CASSSRGPQPQHF. The CDR3 DNA reads as TGTGCCAGCAGTTCCAGGGGTCCTCAGCCCCAGCATTTT.

The rearrangement uses TRBV27 and TRBJ1-6; D not resolved. This CDR3 has 15 residues. Germline V gene data show CDR1 as MNHEY and CDR2 as SMNVEV (reference sequence). Trimming removed 7 bases at V and 5 bases at J, with 15 bases between. The CDR3 protein is CASTPVDKDNSPLHF. DNA for the CDR3: TGTGCCAGCACCCCAGTCGACAAAGATAATTCACCCCTCCACTTT.

This clonotype was detected a few times. V is TRBV10-3 and J is TRBJ2-3, with a weak D call TRBD2 (5 bases). Between the trimmed V and J ends, which lost 2 bases and 3 bases, there was a span of 9 bases. The CDR3 loop spans 14 amino acids. CDR1 is ENHRY, CDR2 SYGVKD, per germline. CDR3 protein: CAISEAGGTDTQYF. CDR3 DNA sequence: TGTGCCATCAGTGAGGCAGGAGGAACAGATACGCAGTATTTT.

V is TRBV28 and J is TRBJ1-1; TRBD1 matches at 7 bases. The germline gives CDR1 MDHEN, CDR2 SYDVKM. The length of the CDR3 is 16 residues. V shed 6 bases, J shed 1 base, and the junction held 11 bases outside the gene matches. The CDR3 sequence: CASREYTGDPNTEAFF. The CDR3 region has the DNA TGTGCCAGCAGGGAGTACACAGGGGACCCGAACACTGAAGCTTTCTTT.

The chain employs TRBV27 and TRBJ1-5; D may be TRBD1 (5 bases). This CDR3 has 16 residues. The germline CDR1 and CDR2 sequences are MNHEY and SMNVEV (reference sequence). Trimming cost V 6 bases and J 0 bases, with 15 bases left between them. The CDR3 DNA reads TGTGCCAGCAGCCCGCGGGGACCTTATAGCAATCAGCCCCAGCATTTT. Translation: CASSPRGPYSNQPQHF.

On this clonotype itself: A much larger clone is a single base away; this may be a read error. This sequence joins TRBV27 and TRBJ2-1; possible D gene TRBD2, 5 bases. The CDR3 is 11 amino acids. Germline CDR1 MNHEY, CDR2 SMNVEV (reference sequence). Trimming took 8 bases from V and 10 from J, leaving 12 bases between them. The CDR3 protein is CASGLEGEQFF. The CDR3 nucleotides are TGTGCCAGCGGGCTAGAGGGCGAGCAGTTCTTC.

Many counts were recorded for this clonotype. The genes are TRBV18 and TRBJ1-5; D call uncertain. The CDR3 has 15 residues. V lost 2 bases and J lost 7, with 15 bases in between. Germline CDR1 reads KGHSH; CDR2 reads LQKENI. The CDR3 is CASSPEGQLEQPQHF. The DNA of the CDR3 is TGTGCCAGCTCACCAGAGGGTCAGTTAGAACAGCCCCAGCATTTT.

This clonotype appeared many times. This sequence joins TRBV27 and TRBJ1-4; maybe TRBD1 (6 bases). Trimming shortened V by 6 bases and J by 5 bases, and 10 bases separated the two germline ends. CDR1 is MNHEY, CDR2 SMNVEV, per germline (reference sequence). CDR3 size: 13 residues. CDR3 coding DNA: TGTGCCAGCAGCTGGGGGCTAAATGAAAAACTGTTTTTT. Its protein product is CASSWGLNEKLFF.

This clonotype appeared a few times. This sequence joins TRBV13 and TRBJ1-3; D is ambiguous. Germline V CDR1 and CDR2: PRHDT, FYEKMQ (reference sequence). The CDR3 covers 15 residues. The V end was cut by 5 bases, the J end by 0 bases, with 11 bases between. This chain's CDR3 is CASSPRASSGNTIYF. Here the CDR3 DNA reads TGTGCCAGCAGCCCGAGAGCGAGCTCTGGAAACACCATATATTTT.

The table lists this clonotype with a few counts. The chain couples TRBV19 to TRBJ2-3; perhaps TRBD1 as D (6 bases). The CDR3 totals 17 residues. Trimming left V 2 bases short and J 4 bases short, with 19 bases between. The V gene's germline CDR1 is LNHDA and CDR2 SQIVND (reference sequence). CDR3 region: CASSIYPDRSGPDTQYF. Written as DNA, the CDR3 is TGTGCCAGTAGTATATATCCGGACAGATCGGGCCCAGATACGCAGTATTTT.

The sample holds many counts of this clonotype. The chain uses TRBV5-5 and TRBJ2-5; possibly TRBD2 for D (6 bases). The ends were cut back, 0 bases at V and 1 base at J, with 10 bases in the middle. From germline, CDR1 is SGHKS and CDR2 YYEKEE (reference sequence). This CDR3 spans 15 amino acids. The CDR3 DNA follows: TGTGCCAGCAGCTTGGAGGGTAGCGGCCAAGAGACCCAGTACTTC. Translating it yields CASSLEGSGQETQYF.

This clonotype was observed at least ten times. CDR3: CASRTVSGNTEAFF. The CDR3 DNA is TGTGCCAGCAGGACCGTATCTGGGAACACTGAAGCTTTCTTT. The chain has TRBV27 and TRBJ1-1, with D hard to call. The CDR3 is 14 amino acids. V was shortened by 6 bases and J by 1 base, with 12 bases between the two germline ends. Germline CDR1 MNHEY, CDR2 SMNVEV (reference sequence).

The chain recombines TRBV7-9 with TRBJ1-1, with unresolved D. The CDR3 loop spans 16 amino acids. Trimming shortened V by 2 bases and J by 1 base, and 14 bases separated the two germline ends. Germline V CDR1 and CDR2: SEHNR, FQNEAQ (reference sequence). CDR3 protein: CASSLPERTGNTEAFF. The CDR3 bases are TGTGCCAGCAGCTTACCGGAGAGGACGGGGAACACTGAAGCTTTCTTT. Combining the CDR3 with reference TRBV7-9 and TRBJ1-1 gives the whole variable domain DTGVSQNPRHKITKRGQNVTFRCDPISEHNRLYWYRQTLGQGPEFLTYFQNEAQLEKSRLLSDRFSAERPKGSFSTLEIQRTEQGDSAMYLCASSLPERTGNTEAFFGQGTRLTVV.

This rearrangement joins TRBV2 to TRBJ2-7, with 8 bases lining up with TRBD2. This CDR3 comprises 20 residues. J lost 3 bases, V lost 3 bases, and 22 bases had no gene match. Germline V gives CDR1 SNHLY, CDR2 FYNNEI. The chain's CDR3 is CASSEPLKLAAGSARYEQYF. The DNA for the CDR3 is TGTGCCAGCAGTGAGCCCCTCAAACTAGCGGCGGGCTCCGCCCGCTACGAGCAGTACTTC.

In this sample, this clonotype turned up many times. The CDR3 bases are TGTGCCAGCAGTGCCCGGACAGGGGCCAACACTGAAGCTTTCTTT. This codes for CASSARTGANTEAFF. The chain is built from TRBV25-1 and TRBJ1-1; the match to TRBD1 covers 9 bases. The CDR3 sequence is 15 residues long. CDR1 is MGHDK, CDR2 SYGVNS, per germline. With V trimmed by 4 bases and J by 2 bases, 5 bases remained unmatched.

Comment on this clonotype: A single base is all that separates this from a far larger clone, so a read error is likely. This chain connects TRBV7-9 to TRBJ1-1, with a weak D call TRBD1 (6 bases). Germline CDR1 reads SEHNR; CDR2 reads FQNEAQ (reference sequence). The CDR3 runs to 16 residues. CDR3 sequence (DNA): TGCGCCAGCAGCTTGGGTCGGACAGCCCGGAACACTGAAGCTTTCTTT. Translated: CASSLGRTARNTEAFF.

J is TRBJ2-7 and V is TRBV19; D ambiguous. CDR1 and CDR2 from the germline V gene are LNHDA and SQIVND (reference sequence). CDR3 size: 14 residues. V gave up 6 bases and J gave up 2 bases, with 14 bases separating them. For the CDR3, the DNA is TGTGCCAGTAGCCCCGGGCACATCCCCTACGAGCAGTACTTC. It specifies CASSPGHIPYEQYF.